The following is a T cell receptor beta chain sequence with its context. Its antigen is unidentified. These data come from a study of memory CD4+ T cells and cytomegalovirus serostatus. The wider study: This sample comes from healthy Belgian adults, under 10 CMV seropositive, approximately 24 seronegative. Findings and limits, study-wide: Each of approximately 70 CMV-associated TCRbeta sequences occurred in one to five individuals.

Single viable CD3+CD4+CD8-CD45RO+ cells were sorted as the memory CD4+ T cells. Serostatus was set by detecting CMV pp150, pp28, p38, p52 IgG. CD4+ T cells were isolated by positive magnetic selection. Libraries were prepared by immunoSEQ multiplex PCR; TCRdb keeps only in-frame clonotypes and omits some of them. The sample includes about 82,000 clones, around 80% of them seen just once. The CDR3 sequence is 14 residues long. Looked up from germline, CDR1 is KGHSH and CDR2 is LQKENI. Deletions cut 0 bases from V and 8 bases from J, with 13 bases between. This receptor was obtained from an adult in good health and CMV-seronegative. The rearrangement links TRBV18 to TRBJ1-1; D is ambiguous. The sequencing sample was made of memory CD4+ T cells from blood. CDR3 sequence reads: CASSPPISSKEAFF. The CDR3 nucleotides read TGTGCCAGCTCACCACCGATATCCTCTAAAGAAGCTTTCTTT. The variable domain in full, with the rest retrieved from reference TRBV18 and TRBJ1-1, is NAGVMQNPRHLVRRRGQEARLRCSPMKGHSHVYWYRQLPEEGLKFMVYLQKENIIDESGMPKERFSAEFPKEGPSILRIQQVVRGDSAAYFCASSPPISSKEAFFGQGTRLTVV.